These 20 T cell receptor beta chains were sequenced from one sample in a study of shared clonotypes between healthy human individuals. Measured with immunoSEQ multiplex PCR; TCRdb has only the in-frame clones, and not every one. Among 600,000 to 750,000 clones, 55% to 75% were seen once, and the ten largest hold 1.8%. The sample was memory CD4+ T cells sorted from blood. Subset specified: CD45RA-negative fraction. Source of these receptors: a woman between 25 and 40 years old in good health.

The V and J genes are TRBV7-3 and TRBJ1-1; no clear D. The CDR3 runs to 14 residues. From germline, CDR1 is SGHTA and CDR2 FQGTGA. Trimming cost V 7 bases and J 3 bases, with 15 bases left between them. The chain's CDR3 is CASTSVVGYTEAFF. DNA for the CDR3: TGTGCCAGCACCTCAGTCGTGGGATACACTGAAGCTTTCTTT.

J is TRBJ2-6 and V is TRBV11-2; no clear D gene. The V gene's germline CDR1 is SGHAT and CDR2 FQNNGV. The V gene lost 8 bases and the J gene lost 0 bases, with 8 bases spanning the gap. The CDR3 covers 14 residues. This chain's CDR3 is CASHSYSGANVLTF. CDR3 nucleotide sequence: TGTGCCAGCCATTCTTACTCTGGGGCCAACGTCCTGACTTTC.

V gene TRBV28 combines with J gene TRBJ2-5; the D gene could be TRBD1 or TRBD2 (5 bases each). Trimming cost V 7 bases and J 3 bases, with 18 bases left between them. The V gene's germline CDR1 is MDHEN and CDR2 SYDVKM. CDR3 length equals 15 residues. DNA for the CDR3: TGTGCCAGCATTCCCAACAACGGGGCGAAAGAGACCCAGTACTTC. Its protein product is CASIPNNGAKETQYF.

CDR3 in amino acids: CASSPRQGRSEQYF. DNA for the CDR3: TGTGCCAGCAGCCCCCGACAGGGTCGGAGCGAGCAGTACTTC. The gene calls are TRBV11-2 and TRBJ2-7, with 7 bases that match TRBD1. This CDR3 contains 14 residues. CDR1 is SGHAT and CDR2 is FQNNGV in the germline V gene. Trimming at V came to 5 bases and at J to 6 bases, leaving 10 bases not matched to a gene. The full variable domain, with the rest looked up from reference TRBV11-2 and TRBJ2-7, is EAGVAQSPRYKIIEKRQSVAFWCNPISGHATLYWYQQILGQGPKLLIQFQNNGVVDDSQLPKDRFSAERLKGVDSTLKIQPAKLEDSAVYLCASSPRQGRSEQYFGPGTRLTVT.

Many counts were recorded for this clone. The chain recombines TRBV5-1 with TRBJ1-1, with TRBD1 matching over 7 bases. CDR1 is SGHRS, CDR2 YFSETQ, per germline. The CDR3 sequence is 15 residues long. Losses at the gene ends were 0 bases for V and 5 bases for J; bases not matched to a gene: 7. The CDR3 loop reads CASSLAGGRVTEAFF. CDR3 DNA: TGCGCCAGCAGCTTGGCAGGGGGTCGAGTAACTGAAGCTTTCTTT.

V usage is TRBV15 and J usage is TRBJ1-5; the D gene is possibly TRBD1 (6 bases). The CDR3 totals 13 residues. V dropped 5 bases and J dropped 4 bases, with 9 bases sitting between them. Germline V gene sequence: CDR1 LNHNV, CDR2 YYDKDF (reference sequence). The CDR3 DNA is TGTGCCACCAGCTCGGACAGAAATCAGCCCCAGCATTTT. Translation gives CATSSDRNQPQHF. The full variable domain, rest sourced from reference TRBV15 and TRBJ1-5, is DAMVIQNPRYQVTQFGKPVTLSCSQTLNHNVMYWYQQKSSQAPKLLFHYYDKDFNNEADTPDNFQSRRPNTSFCFLDIRSPGLGDTAMYLCATSSDRNQPQHFGDGTRLSIL.

This clone has a handful of counts. The chain recombines TRBV11-2 with TRBJ1-4; TRBD1 might be the D (5 bases). Trimming removed 1 base from V and 4 bases from J, with 10 bases in between. The germline V gene encodes CDR1 SGHAT and CDR2 FQNNGV. The CDR3 contains 15 residues. The CDR3 reads CASSLGLQVNEKLFF. Written as DNA, the CDR3 is TGTGCCAGCAGCTTAGGGTTACAGGTTAATGAAAAACTGTTTTTT.

The chain combines TRBV14 with TRBJ2-2, with 8 bases aligning to TRBD2. Germline CDR1 is SGHDN and CDR2 is FVKESK. With 1 base clipped from V and 6 bases from J, the junction kept 7 bases outside the gene matches. The CDR3 has 16 amino acids. CDR3 DNA sequence: TGTGCCAGCAGCCAAGCTGGAGCGGGGGCTGCCGGGGAGCTGTTTTTT. Translated, it gives CASSQAGAGAAGELFF.

A remark on this clone: Other DNA sequences within the sample encode an identical CDR3. The chain couples TRBV28 to TRBJ1-2, with 7 nucleotides matching TRBD1. The CDR3 has 13 amino acids. The trim removed 5 bases at V and 5 bases at J, leaving 5 bases unmatched. Germline lookup yields CDR1 MDHEN and CDR2 SYDVKM. CDR3 protein: CASSPGTVYGYTF. CDR3 in DNA: TGTGCCAGCAGTCCAGGGACAGTTTATGGCTACACCTTC.

The J gene is TRBJ2-2, the V gene TRBV7-9, with D tentatively TRBD2 (5 bases). CDR1 and CDR2 from the germline V gene are SEHNR and FQNEAQ (reference sequence). The CDR3 length is 16 residues. V lost 3 bases to trimming and J lost 4 bases, with 15 bases between them. The CDR3 region is CASSLESGLTTGELFF. The DNA of the CDR3 is TGTGCCAGCAGCTTGGAATCGGGATTAACCACCGGGGAGCTGTTTTTT.

The gene calls are TRBV28 and TRBJ2-3, with a tentative D call TRBD2 (7 bases). Germline CDR1 reads MDHEN; CDR2 reads SYDVKM. The CDR3 spans 20 residues. Trimming cost V 7 bases and J 5 bases, with 34 bases left between them. The CDR3 coding sequence is TGTGCCAGCACCCGATCCCGGAGAGGTAGGGGGAGGGCCGGAGTAGATACGCAGTATTTT. It translates to CASTRSRRGRGRAGVDTQYF.

The chain recombines TRBV4-1 with TRBJ1-3, with D perhaps TRBD1 (5 bases). The V gene's germline CDR1 is MGHRA and CDR2 YSYEKL. Trimming left V 5 bases short and J 0 bases short, with 14 bases between. The CDR3 spans 16 residues. The DNA for the CDR3 is TGCGCCAGCAGCTTTAGGCCGGGGCCCTCTGGAAACACCATATATTTT. It yields the protein CASSFRPGPSGNTIYF.

J is TRBJ1-1 and V is TRBV10-3; 10 positions match TRBD1. The CDR3 contains 12 residues. Germline CDR1 ENHRY, CDR2 SYGVKD. Trimming took 10 bases from V and 5 from J; bases not matched to a gene: 4. CDR3: CATRQGATEAFF. The CDR3 DNA is TGTGCCACTAGACAGGGGGCAACTGAAGCTTTCTTT.

V is TRBV6-5 and J is TRBJ1-1, with no clear D. The ends were cut back, 0 bases at V and 3 bases at J, with 14 bases in the middle. CDR1 and CDR2 from the germline V gene are MNHEY and SVGAGI. The CDR3 has 16 amino acids. In DNA, the CDR3 is TGTGCCAGCAGTTACTCGACGGGCCACCGGGACACTGAAGCTTTCTTT. Protein: CASSYSTGHRDTEAFF.

Of note for this clone: Other DNA sequences in this specimen translate into the identical CDR3. The chain employs TRBV2 and TRBJ2-7; D is ambiguous. The germline V and J ends were trimmed by 6 bases and 2 bases, with 5 bases remaining between them. Germline V gene lookup returns CDR1 SNHLY and CDR2 FYNNEI. The CDR3 has 11 residues. The CDR3 reads CASSVTYEQYF. CDR3 sequence (DNA): TGTGCCAGCAGCGTAACCTACGAGCAGTACTTC.

This chain joins TRBV6-5 and TRBJ1-5; perhaps TRBD1 as D (5 bases). The V end lost 2 bases, the J end lost 4 bases, and 12 bases lay between the germline ends. CDR1 and CDR2 (germline): MNHEY, SVGAGI. The CDR3 is made up of 15 amino acids. The CDR3 bases are TGTGCCAGCAGTTACGGGTGGTCAGGGAATCAGCCCCAGCATTTT. Residues: CASSYGWSGNQPQHF.

The genes are TRBV5-1 and TRBJ1-4, with TRBD1 matching 8 bases. V lost 4 bases, J lost 8 bases, and 10 bases stayed unmatched. The germline gives CDR1 SGHRS, CDR2 YFSETQ. The CDR3 contains 15 residues. CDR3 in amino acids: CASSRSPGQEEKLFF. The CDR3 region has the DNA TGCGCCAGCAGCAGATCACCGGGACAGGAGGAAAAACTGTTTTTT.

The chain employs TRBV30 and TRBJ2-1, with 7 bases fitting TRBD2. The V segment lost 4 bases and the J segment 4 bases; nucleotides outside the gene matches: 7. The CDR3 length is 14 residues. Germline V gene data show CDR1 as GTSNPN and CDR2 as SVGIG (reference sequence). CDR3 bases: TGTGCCTGGAAGAGTAGCGGGTTTTACAATGAGCAGTTCTTC. Protein sequence: CAWKSSGFYNEQFF.

The chain employs TRBV7-2 and TRBJ2-7, with D possibly being TRBD1 (6 bases). Germline loops: CDR1 SGHTA, CDR2 FQGNSA. There are 15 residues in the CDR3. Deletions cut 3 bases from V and 6 bases from J, with 18 bases between. The CDR3 region has the DNA TGTGCCAGCAGCTTCAACCGACAGGCCCTCAGCGAGCAGTACTTC. It codes for CASSFNRQALSEQYF.

The V gene is TRBV2, the J gene TRBJ1-4; D unclear. V gave up 6 bases and J gave up 0 bases, with 11 bases separating them. CDR3 length: 15 residues. Per the germline V gene, CDR1 is SNHLY and CDR2 is FYNNEI. Here the CDR3 reads CASRGGGATNEKLFF. Written as DNA, the CDR3 is TGTGCCAGCAGAGGAGGTGGGGCAACTAATGAAAAACTGTTTTTT.